The present TCR beta chain was sequenced within a study of T cell responses to AZD1222 COVID-19 vaccine. Generated by immunoSEQ multiplex PCR, the TCRdb table keeps only in-frame clones and is missing some. The sample lists about 120,000 clones, roughly 90% occurring once. In the case of this clone: Its antigen is not known.

Broader study findings: White British donors predominated, females outnumbered males, and clonal diversity was possibly underestimated. Nearly half of spike-specific TCRs reportedly target unmutated variant regions. Spike-specific TCR breadth and depth rose after two AZD1222 doses. Regions 160-218 and 743-854 held dominance among vaccine-associated CD4 TCRs, which spanned spike.

The sample was peripheral blood, taken on day 0 of AZD1222 vaccination. This sequence originates from an adult in good health.

The CDR3 DNA sequence: TGTGCCAGCAGCTTACGGCGGAACAATGAGCAGTTCTTC. Translation: CASSLRRNNEQFF. The chain carries TRBV7-8 and TRBJ2-1; no clear D gene. This CDR3 has 13 residues. V was trimmed by 2 bases and J by 5 bases, leaving 7 bases between them. Germline V gene data show CDR1 as SGHVS and CDR2 as FQNEAQ.